A single sample is the source of the 11 T cell receptor beta chains below, sequenced in a study of cytomegalovirus exposure and HLA in healthy donors. PCR primers comprised 60 Vbeta and 13 Jbeta primers. Clones were read by immunoSEQ multiplex PCR, and TCRdb kept only the in-frame ones, dropping some. The sample yields about 180,000 clones, 65% to 85% seen once. Sequencing was carried out using PBMCs. The receptors here all came from a girl between 10 and 17 years old in good health and CMV-seropositive.

The chain combines TRBV6-1 with TRBJ2-3; D possibly corresponds to TRBD2 (6 bases). CDR1 MNHNS and CDR2 SASEGT come from the germline V gene. CDR3 length: 16 residues. The V end lost 1 base, the J end lost 3 bases, and 14 bases lay between the germline ends. The CDR3 DNA reads TGTGCCAGCAGTGAAGGCCCTAGCGCTTTGACAGATACGCAGTATTTT. Amino acids: CASSEGPSALTDTQYF.

The chain joins TRBV19 to TRBJ2-5; perhaps TRBD2 as D (6 bases). Trimming removed 6 bases at V and 5 bases at J, with 10 bases between. This CDR3 has 12 amino acids. Germline V CDR1 and CDR2: LNHDA, SQIVND (reference sequence). CDR3 bases: TGTGCCAGTAGCCCCGCGGGGGAGACCCAGTACTTC. Its translation: CASSPAGETQYF. Supplemented by reference TRBV19 and TRBJ2-5, the full variable domain reads DGGITQSPKYLFRKEGQNVTLSCEQNLNHDAMYWYRQDPGQGLRLIYYSQIVNDFQKGDIAEGYSVSREKKESFPLTVTSAQKNPTAFYLCASSPAGETQYFGPGTRLLVL.

This chain uses TRBV7-2 with TRBJ2-5; D unresolved. V lost 5 bases, J lost 10 bases, and 11 bases lay in between. The CDR3 length is 11 residues. Germline V gene sequence: CDR1 SGHTA, CDR2 FQGNSA. CDR3 sequence reads: CASSTQEDQYF. CDR3 sequence (DNA): TGTGCCAGCAGCACCCAGGAAGACCAGTACTTC.

V is TRBV9 and J is TRBJ2-2, with D uncertain. The CDR3 has 14 amino acids. Trimming took off 1 base at V and 1 base at J, with 5 bases between the two ends. Germline values: CDR1 SGDLS, CDR2 YYNGEE. CDR3 coding DNA: TGTGCCAGCAGCGTATTACAGAACACCGGGGAGCTGTTTTTT. Its protein is CASSVLQNTGELFF. Complete variable domain (other parts from reference TRBV9 and TRBJ2-2): DSGVTQTPKHLITATGQRVTLRCSPRSGDLSVYWYQQSLDQGLQFLIQYYNGEERAKGNILERFSAQQFPDLHSELNLSSLELGDSALYFCASSVLQNTGELFFGEGSRLTVL.

V gene TRBV5-6 combines with J gene TRBJ1-5; the match to TRBD1 covers 7 bases. After removal of 2 bases from V and 7 bases from J, the junction contained 6 bases not matched to a gene. From germline, CDR1 is SGHDT and CDR2 YYEEEE. This CDR3 has 14 amino acids. The CDR3 region has the DNA TGTGCCAGCAGCTTTTTTACAGGGGACCAGCCCCAGCATTTT. It is translated as CASSFFTGDQPQHF.

The rearrangement joins TRBV11-3 to TRBJ2-1; a possible D gene is TRBD2 (5 bases). The V end lost 2 bases, the J end lost 9 bases, and 8 bases lay between the germline ends. The CDR3 runs to 12 residues. CDR1 and CDR2 (germline): SGHNT, YENEEA. CDR3 sequence: CASSLRETEQFF. The CDR3, as DNA: TGTGCCAGCAGCTTACGGGAAACTGAGCAGTTCTTC.

The J gene is TRBJ1-4, the V gene TRBV6-6; D gene ambiguous. V was shortened by 10 bases and J by 7 bases, with 16 bases between the two germline ends. Germline V gene sequence: CDR1 MNHNY, CDR2 SVGAGI (reference sequence). There are 13 residues in the CDR3. CDR3 sequence (DNA): TGTGCCACCCGACTATATGATCCTGAAAAACTGTTTTTT. Translated: CATRLYDPEKLFF.

The gene calls are TRBV14 and TRBJ2-7, with 7 bases fitting TRBD1. CDR1 is SGHDN, CDR2 FVKESK, per germline. The CDR3 contains 14 residues. V lost 5 bases, J lost 2 bases, and 6 bases stayed unmatched. CDR3 nucleotide sequence: TGTGCCAGCAGCGAAACAGGGGCCCCCTACGAGCAGTACTTC. This sequence encodes CASSETGAPYEQYF. The whole variable domain, remainder taken from reference TRBV14 and TRBJ2-7, is EAGVTQFPSHSVIEKGQTVTLRCDPISGHDNLYWYRRVMGKEIKFLLHFVKESKQDESGMPNNRFLAERTGGTYSTLKVQPAELEDSGVYFCASSETGAPYEQYFGPGTRLTVT.

This clone was counted a few times. The V call is TRBV5-4, the J call TRBJ1-1, with TRBD1 matching over 7 bases. V lost 4 bases and J lost 1; bases outside the gene matches: 10. The CDR3 spans 16 residues. The germline V gene has CDR1 SGHNT and CDR2 YYREEE (reference sequence). The CDR3 region is CASSPTGRQKNTEAFF. CDR3 in DNA: TGTGCCAGCAGCCCGACAGGGCGGCAGAAGAACACTGAAGCTTTCTTT.

The chain recombines TRBV5-1 with TRBJ2-2; 7 bases are a match to TRBD2. This CDR3 spans 15 amino acids. The junction had 7 bases not matched to a gene; V was cut back by 4 bases and J by 4 bases. The germline V gene has CDR1 SGHRS and CDR2 YFSETQ. DNA of the CDR3: TGCGCCAGCAGCACGGGGGGTTCCTTCACCGGGGAGCTGTTTTTT. Residues: CASSTGGSFTGELFF.

CDR3 loop: CASNGGYSNQPQHF. In DNA, the CDR3 is TGTGCCAGCAATGGGGGCTATAGCAATCAGCCCCAGCATTTT. V is TRBV6-1 and J is TRBJ1-5; maybe TRBD1 (6 bases). The CDR3 covers 14 residues. Trimming pared 7 bases from V and 0 bases from J, leaving 10 bases between. Germline CDR1 MNHNS, CDR2 SASEGT.